The sequence of this TCR beta chain was determined in a study of blood T cell repertoires in COVID-19. Study in general: Samples came from the United States, Italy and Spain, spanning acute and convalescent COVID-19. T cells, B-cell-depleted T cells, or PBMCs supplied cDNA or gDNA.

The germline gives CDR1 SGHTA, CDR2 FQGNSA. The CDR3 contains 14 residues. V shed 5 bases and J shed 1 base, with 11 bases lying between them. In the original workflow: Scientists estimated how many nucleated cells there were by amplifying reference gene primers. Profiled with immunoSEQ multiplex PCR; TCRdb holds only in-frame clones, not every one. That table supplies the V and J calls and clone size; D and trimming were determined from the DNA. The table has tens of thousands of clones, about 84% seen once. The receptor was isolated from a woman older than 75 with acute or convalescent COVID-19. The sequencing input was peripheral blood. This rearrangement joins TRBV7-2 to TRBJ2-5, with a weak D call TRBD2 (6 bases). The CDR3, as DNA: TGTGCCAGCAGCACCCCGGGACTCCAAGAGACCCAGTACTTC. Translated: CASSTPGLQETQYF.